This passage covers 18 T cell receptor beta chains from one sample sequenced in a study of T-cell reconstitution after alpha-beta-depleted transplantation in children. Molecular barcoding with unique molecular identifiers was used for the TCRbeta library. TCRdb itself ran the PCR reads through MiXCR, one entry per CDR3 protein. The table shows over 150,000 distinct CDR3 sequences, with about 15% occurring only once. The specimen was PBMCs from the stem cell graft donor, collected from the stem cell graft. The origin of the receptors is a human donor who donated a stem cell graft to a child with acute lymphoblastic leukemia.

The table lists this clonotype with many counts. This sequence joins TRBV12-3 or TRBV12-4 and TRBJ2-2, with TRBD2 identical over 7 bases. This CDR3 has 16 amino acids. Trimming removed 6 bases from V and 5 bases from J; junction bases left unmatched: 12. CDR3 protein: CASSLAEEARTGELFF. CDR3 DNA: TGTGCCAGCAGCCTAGCGGAGGAAGCAAGGACCGGGGAGCTGTTTTTT.

This clonotype was observed at least ten times. The rearrangement links TRBV5-4 to TRBJ1-1; the match to TRBD1 covers 7 bases. The CDR3 totals 15 residues. V trimming: 4 bases; J trimming: 3 bases; junction bases outside the gene matches: 9. Germline V gene data show CDR1 as SGHNT and CDR2 as YYREEE (reference sequence). The CDR3 reads CASSIKGDSYTEAFF. The DNA of the CDR3 is TGTGCCAGCAGCATTAAGGGGGACAGCTACACTGAAGCTTTCTTT.

This clonotype was detected many times. This rearrangement joins TRBV5-6 to TRBJ1-1; weak D call: TRBD1 (5 bases). CDR1 SGHDT and CDR2 YYEEEE come from the germline V gene. Trimming stripped 2 bases from V and 3 bases from J, with 11 bases between. This CDR3 region has 14 residues. The CDR3 nucleotides are TGTGCCAGCAGCTTCAGGGTTTTGGACACTGAAGCTTTCTTT. Protein sequence: CASSFRVLDTEAFF.

This clonotype was picked up many times. The CDR3 reads CASTLGQGGGKNIQYF. The DNA for the CDR3 is TGTGCCAGCACTCTAGGACAGGGTGGGGGCAAAAACATTCAGTACTTC. The V and J genes are TRBV12-3 or TRBV12-4 and TRBJ2-4; 8 nucleotides line up with TRBD1. The CDR3 length is 16 residues. Trimming took 7 bases from V and 3 from J; bases not matched to a gene: 11.

The V call is TRBV11-2, the J call TRBJ2-7; TRBD2 aligns across 8 bases. V was pared by 3 bases and J by 3 bases, with 10 bases of the junction left unmatched. Germline V gives CDR1 SGHAT, CDR2 FQNNGV. The CDR3 is made up of 16 amino acids. The CDR3 nucleotides read TGTGCCAGCAGCTTCACTAGCGGTTGGTTGTGCTACGAGCAGTACTTC. Residues: CASSFTSGWLCYEQYF.

As for this clonotype: Since a much larger clone is just one base distant, this may be a read error. V usage is TRBV12-3 or TRBV12-4 and J usage is TRBJ1-1; D possibly corresponds to TRBD1 (5 bases). This CDR3 spans 13 amino acids. CDR3 region: CASSLVTVTESFF. The CDR3 nucleotides read TGTGCCAGCAGTTTGGTGACAGTCACTGAATCTTTCTTT.

The chain has TRBV7-2 and TRBJ2-3; 7 bases match TRBD1. The CDR3 length is 15 residues. Germline CDR1 SGHTA, CDR2 FQGNSA. With 8 bases clipped from V and 2 bases from J, the junction kept 10 bases outside the gene matches. CDR3 sequence reads: CASSTGTLATDTQYF. The CDR3 DNA follows: TGTGCCAGCTCGACAGGGACCCTAGCCACAGATACGCAGTATTTT.

This clonotype showed up many times. This chain links TRBV5-1 with TRBJ2-7; 7 bases are a match to TRBD2. Trimming cost V 2 bases and J 2 bases; bases outside gene matches: 13. Per the germline V gene, CDR1 is SGHRS and CDR2 is YFSETQ. CDR3 length: 17 amino acids. CDR3 residues: CASSLKSLREETYEQYF. The CDR3 DNA is TGCGCCAGCAGCTTAAAGTCCCTCCGGGAGGAAACCTACGAGCAGTACTTC.

Regarding this clonotype: It may be a read error: a sequence one base away is much more abundant. The chain uses TRBV5-1 and TRBJ1-1; a possible D gene is TRBD1 (5 bases). The V end lost 1 base, the J end lost 3 bases, and 10 bases lay between the germline ends. CDR3 length equals 14 residues. Germline CDR1 SGHRS, CDR2 YFSETQ. CDR3 protein: CASSLPGEYTEAFF. The DNA for the CDR3 is TGCGCCAGCAGCTTGCCGGGGGAGTACACTGAAGCTTTCTTT.

This clonotype was recorded at least ten times. V usage is TRBV12-3 or TRBV12-4 and J usage is TRBJ2-7; D is possibly TRBD1 or TRBD2 (6 bases each). This CDR3 spans 15 amino acids. Trimming took 7 bases from V and 3 from J, leaving 19 bases between them. CDR3 protein: CASTPRRGPDYEQYF. Here the CDR3 DNA reads TGTGCCAGCACCCCGCGACGGGGGCCCGACTACGAGCAGTACTTC.

This clonotype was counted many times. This chain links TRBV9 with TRBJ2-2; the D is unclear. V was clipped by 4 bases and J by 8 bases, with 15 bases between them. This CDR3 has 14 residues. Germline V gene lookup returns CDR1 SGDLS and CDR2 YYNGEE. CDR3 loop: CASSPSTSTGELFF. CDR3 in DNA: TGTGCCAGCAGCCCAAGCACCTCGACGGGGGAGCTGTTTTTT.

The genes are TRBV5-1 and TRBJ2-2; D remains ambiguous. The CDR3 sequence is 15 residues long. Deletions cut 2 bases from V and 1 base from J, with 9 bases between. Germline loops: CDR1 SGHRS, CDR2 YFSETQ. The CDR3 DNA follows: TGCGCCAGCAGCTTAAACGCAATGAACACCGGGGAGCTGTTTTTT. Protein product: CASSLNAMNTGELFF.

This clonotype was seen ten or more times. This sequence joins TRBV25-1 and TRBJ1-5, with 8 bases that match TRBD1. V was clipped by 4 bases and J by 4 bases; unmatched bases: 3. The CDR3 loop spans 14 amino acids. The V gene's germline CDR1 is MGHDK and CDR2 SYGVNS. CDR3 region: CASSGGQANQPQHF. The DNA of the CDR3 is TGTGCCAGCAGTGGGGGACAGGCAAATCAGCCCCAGCATTTT.

This clonotype was counted ten times or more. For the CDR3, the DNA is TGCGCCAGCAGAGATTATGGACAGGACTTTCAGTACTTC. Protein: CASRDYGQDFQYF. The V and J genes are TRBV5-1 and TRBJ2-4; 7 nucleotides line up with TRBD1. Trimming removed 5 bases from V and 11 bases from J; junction bases left unmatched: 10. Per germline, CDR1 SGHRS and CDR2 YFSETQ. The CDR3 has 13 amino acids.

This clonotype was seen at least ten times. This rearrangement joins TRBV3-1 to TRBJ2-7, with D possibly being TRBD1 (5 bases). This CDR3 contains 11 residues. Germline CDR1 and CDR2: LGHDT and YNNKEL (reference sequence). V was trimmed by 4 bases and J by 6 bases, leaving 7 bases between them. CDR3 in amino acids: CASSPGLEQYF. CDR3 sequence (DNA): TGTGCCAGCAGCCCAGGGCTCGAGCAGTACTTC.

This clonotype was seen many times. The genes are TRBV30 and TRBJ1-2; tentatively, D is TRBD1 (5 bases). The V end was cut by 5 bases, the J end by 4 bases, with 8 bases between. This CDR3 spans 11 amino acids. Looked up from germline, CDR1 is GTSNPN and CDR2 is SVGIG (reference sequence). Written as DNA, the CDR3 is TGTGCCTGGTTCAGGGCCTATGGCTACACCTTC. This encodes CAWFRAYGYTF.

In its sample, this clonotype was seen many times. The V call is TRBV6-2 or TRBV6-3, the J call TRBJ2-2; 14 positions agree with TRBD2. From germline, CDR1 is MNHEY and CDR2 SVGEGT. Losses at the gene ends were 7 bases for V and 6 bases for J; bases not matched to a gene: 4. This CDR3 has 15 residues. CDR3 nucleotides: TGTGCCAGCATCGGGACTAGCGGGAGATCCGGGGAGCTGTTTTTT. As protein: CASIGTSGRSGELFF.

This clonotype was recorded at least ten times. The genes are TRBV7-9 and TRBJ1-2; 8 bases line up with TRBD1. In germline, CDR1 is SEHNR, CDR2 FQNEAQ (reference sequence). J gave up 4 bases and V 2 bases, and 9 bases lay outside the gene matches. The CDR3 consists of 16 residues. The CDR3 sequence is CASSLISAGTGYGYTF. The CDR3 nucleotides are TGTGCCAGCAGCTTAATATCGGCGGGGACAGGCTATGGCTACACCTTC.